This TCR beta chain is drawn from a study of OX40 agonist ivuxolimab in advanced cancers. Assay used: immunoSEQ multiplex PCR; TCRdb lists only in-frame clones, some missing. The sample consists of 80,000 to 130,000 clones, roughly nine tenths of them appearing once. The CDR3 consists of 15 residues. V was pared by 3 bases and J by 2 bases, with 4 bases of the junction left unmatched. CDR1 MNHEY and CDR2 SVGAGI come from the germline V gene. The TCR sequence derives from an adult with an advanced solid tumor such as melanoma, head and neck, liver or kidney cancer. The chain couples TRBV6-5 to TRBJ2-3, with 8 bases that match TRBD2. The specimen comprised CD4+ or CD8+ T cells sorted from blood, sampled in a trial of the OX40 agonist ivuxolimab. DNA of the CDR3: TGTGCCAGCAGTTATTGGCGGGAGGCCACAGATACGCAGTATTTT. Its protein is CASSYWREATDTQYF.